Listed below are T cell receptor beta chains from one sample, sequenced in a study of CD8 T cells in ankylosing spondylitis. MiXCR was run by TCRdb on the 5' RACE reads, yielding one entry per CDR3 protein. The table includes approximately 240,000 distinct CDR3 sequences, 24% detected once. The sequenced sample was blood, either unsorted or a sorted T cell fraction (not recorded which). The source is a male donor with ankylosing spondylitis or in good health (not recorded which). The CDR3 runs from the conserved cysteine through the conserved F or W. D genes are given only for firm matches. Some rows mark clone size as missing; the rest say once, few, many or name a class of expanded clone.

abundance | j_gene | d_gene | v_gene | CDR3nt | CDR3aa
few | TRBJ1-2 | NA | TRBV20-1 | TGCAGTGCTAGAGACGGGGGGGCACACTATGGCTACACCTTC | CSARDGGAHYGYTF
many | TRBJ2-2 | NA | TRBV6-2/TRBV6-3 | TGTGCCAGCAGTAGGACGGCGAACACCGGGGAGCTGTTTTTT | CASSRTANTGELFF
NA | TRBJ1-1 | NA | TRBV10-3 | TGTGCCATAAGGTTGTCGGGCGGGGCTGAAGCTTTCTTT | CAIRLSGGAEAFF
many | TRBJ2-4 | NA | TRBV7-8 | TGTGCCAGCAGCCCAATCCGCGGTCCTAGAAACATTCAGTACTTC | CASSPIRGPRNIQYF
many | TRBJ2-5 | TRBD2 | TRBV29-1 | TGCAGCGTTGGGTCTTGGAAGCGGGGCAATGAAGAGACCCAGTACTTC | CSVGSWKRGNEETQYF
once | TRBJ2-7 | TRBD1 | TRBV28 | TGTGCCAGCAGCCCGGGGACAGCTACATCCTACGAGCAGTACTTC | CASSPGTATSYEQYF
many | TRBJ1-6 | NA | TRBV20-1 | TGCAGTGCTAGAGAACGGGCGGCACCGAATTCACCCCTCCACTTT | CSARERAAPNSPLHF
many | TRBJ2-1 | NA | TRBV29-1 | TGCAGCGTTGAAGGCGGGGGCTTAGGGTTCTTC | CSVEGGGLGFF
few | TRBJ2-7 | NA | TRBV10-3 | TGTGCCATCAGTGACCCGCTGAAGGGGACCTACGAGCAGTACTTC | CAISDPLKGTYEQYF
many | TRBJ2-5 | NA | TRBV7-2 | TGTGCCAGCAGCTTAGGGTCTGCGGGAGAGACCCAGTACTTC | CASSLGSAGETQYF
NA | TRBJ2-7 | NA | TRBV6-1 | TGTGCCAGCTGGACCGGGGCAGGTTATGAGCAGTACTTC | CASWTGAGYEQYF
many | TRBJ1-1 | NA | TRBV20-1 | TGCAGTGCCCCGGAACCGGGAGGTCAGAGCACTGAAGCTTTCTTT | CSAPEPGGQSTEAFF
once | TRBJ2-3 | TRBD2 | TRBV5-5 | TGTGCCAGCAGACCCGGGGGGACCAACACAGATACGCAGTATTTT | CASRPGGTNTDTQYF
few | TRBJ2-1 | NA | TRBV12-3/TRBV12-4 | TGTGCCAGCAGCGCGGGACCAGGCTCCCTCTTC | CASSAGPGSLF
NA | TRBJ2-2 | NA | TRBV12-3/TRBV12-4 | TGTGCCAGCAGCCAAAGGGTTCTGGCCGGGGAGCTGTTTTTT | CASSQRVLAGELFF
many | TRBJ2-2 | NA | TRBV20-1 | TGCAGTGCTTCCCGGGTCCTGGGGGCCGGGGAGCTGTTTTTT | CSASRVLGAGELFF
NA | TRBJ2-7 | NA | TRBV10-3 | TGTGCCATCAGTGAGAACTCCTACGAGCAGTACTTC | CAISENSYEQYF
few | TRBJ2-3 | TRBD1 | TRBV29-1 | TGCAGCGTCAATACAGGGGGCACAGATACGCAGTATTTT | CSVNTGGTDTQYF
many | TRBJ2-3 | NA | TRBV7-9 | TGTGCCATCACGCTGGGCGTACGCACAGATACGCAGTATTTT | CAITLGVRTDTQYF
few | TRBJ1-5 | NA | TRBV6-1 | TGTGCCAGCAGGCCGAACCGGGACGGAGATCAGCCCCAGCATTTT | CASRPNRDGDQPQHF
NA | TRBJ1-5 | NA | TRBV20-1 | TGCAGTGCTAGAAGGACAGAAAATCAGCCCCAGCATTTT | CSARRTENQPQHF
many | TRBJ1-6 | NA | TRBV15 | TGTGCCACCGGCAGGGACGAACATAATTCACCCCTCCACTTT | CATGRDEHNSPLHF
few | TRBJ2-4 | NA | TRBV20-1 | TGCAGTGCCAGCTACGAAGGAAACATTCAGTACTTC | CSASYEGNIQYF
NA | TRBJ2-6 | NA | TRBV25-1 | TGTGCCAGCAGCGGACGCGGAGTTGCTGGGGCCAACGTCCTGACTTTC | CASSGRGVAGANVLTF
NA | TRBJ2-4 | TRBD1 | TRBV20-1 | TGCAGTGCTCGACAGGGTACAGCCAAAAACATTCAGTACTTC | CSARQGTAKNIQYF
many | TRBJ2-3 | NA | TRBV10-1 | TGCGCCAGCAGCTTCCCTTCTGGTACGCAGTATTTT | CASSFPSGTQYF
few | TRBJ2-4 | NA | TRBV6-5 | TGTGCCAGCAGCTACGGACAGTCGACTTCCAAAAACATTCAGTACTTC | CASSYGQSTSKNIQYF
few | TRBJ1-2 | NA | TRBV5-3 | TGTGCCAGAAGCCCCCATGGGGCTACCGGGGACTATGGCTACACCTTC | CARSPHGATGDYGYTF
few | TRBJ1-1 | NA | TRBV20-1 | TGCAGTGCTACAAGGGCCCTGGGCACTGAAGCTTTCTTT | CSATRALGTEAFF
NA | TRBJ2-1 | TRBD2 | TRBV4-2 | TGTGCCAGCAGCCAAGGGAGCGGGGGGGGCTACAATGAGCAGTTCTTC | CASSQGSGGGYNEQFF
many | TRBJ2-5 | NA | TRBV29-1 | TGCAGCGTTGTATATGGGGGTTCGGAGACCCAGTACTTC | CSVVYGGSETQYF
many | TRBJ2-2 | NA | TRBV20-1 | TGCAGTGCTAGAGTGATGACAGTCAACACCGGGGAGCTGTTTTTT | CSARVMTVNTGELFF
NA | TRBJ2-7 | NA | TRBV18 | TGTGCCAGCTCACCCCGGCAAGGAGGGACATCCTCCTACGAGCAGTACTTC | CASSPRQGGTSSYEQYF
NA | TRBJ2-5 | TRBD1 | TRBV20-1 | TGCACGGGACAGCCTGGGGAGACCCAGTACTTC | CTGQPGETQYF
many | TRBJ1-2 | NA | TRBV7-9 | TGTGCCAGCAGCTTCTACGGGACACGGAACAACTATGGCTACACCTTC | CASSFYGTRNNYGYTF
NA | TRBJ2-1 | NA | TRBV15 | TGTGCCACCAGCAGAGATTCGTGGAGTATTCGCTCCTACAATGAGCAGTTCTTC | CATSRDSWSIRSYNEQFF
NA | TRBJ1-3 | NA | TRBV7-8 | TGTGCCAGCAGCTATTGGTCAGACCCCGGAAACACCATATATTTT | CASSYWSDPGNTIYF
few | TRBJ2-6 | NA | TRBV7-9 | TGTGCCAGCCGCCTTATGGAGATTCTCTCTGGGGCCAACGTCCTGACTTTC | CASRLMEILSGANVLTF
many | TRBJ2-4 | NA | TRBV10-3 | TGTGCCATCAGTTCTCCGTCTGGGAGAAACATTCAGTACTTC | CAISSPSGRNIQYF
NA | TRBJ2-7 | TRBD1 | TRBV12-3/TRBV12-4 | TGTGCCAGCAAGGGACAGGGCGGCCACGAGCAGTACTTC | CASKGQGGHEQYF
few | TRBJ2-7 | TRBD1 | TRBV6-5 | TGTGCCAGCAGTTTAGGACAGGGGATTCATCTAGCCTACGAGCAGTACTTC | CASSLGQGIHLAYEQYF
NA | TRBJ2-7 | TRBD1 | TRBV20-1 | TGCAGTGCTAGCCGGGACAGGCGACGCTCCTACGAGCAGTACTTC | CSASRDRRRSYEQYF
NA | TRBJ2-7 | NA | TRBV4-2 | TGTGCCAGCAGCCGGGACATCATCTCCTACGAGCAGTACTTC | CASSRDIISYEQYF
NA | TRBJ2-7 | NA | TRBV15 | TGTGCCACCAGCAGAGATTTCCCACGGCAGAGGAGCTCCTACGAGCAGTACTTC | CATSRDFPRQRSSYEQYF
NA | TRBJ2-7 | NA | TRBV28 | TGTGCCAGCCTCTCCGGGAAGAACGAGCAGTACTTC | CASLSGKNEQYF
many | TRBJ1-2 | TRBD1 | TRBV20-1 | TGCAGTGCAGCAGGGGGTTCCCATGGCTACACCTTC | CSAAGGSHGYTF
many | TRBJ2-5 | TRBD2 | TRBV3-1 | TGTGCCAGCAGCCCCTATGGACTAGTCGGGGAGACCCAGTACTTC | CASSPYGLVGETQYF
few | TRBJ2-1 | NA | TRBV11-2 | TGTGCCAGCAGCCTTCCAAGGAGCTCCTACAATGAGCAGTTCTTC | CASSLPRSSYNEQFF
NA | TRBJ2-7 | NA | TRBV9 | TGTGCCAGCAGCGCAGGGGAGGGCATTGGCGCCTACGAGCAGTACTTC | CASSAGEGIGAYEQYF
few | TRBJ2-7 | NA | TRBV12-3/TRBV12-4 | TGTGCCAGCAGTTTACGCGGGACATCCTACGAGCAGTACTTC | CASSLRGTSYEQYF
NA | TRBJ2-2 | NA | TRBV20-1 | TGCAGTGCTCTTACTAGTCCCACCGGGGAGCTGTTTTTT | CSALTSPTGELFF
NA | TRBJ2-7 | TRBD1 | TRBV5-5 | TGTGCCAGCAGCTGGACAGGGTTGGGCGAGCAGTACTTC | CASSWTGLGEQYF
NA | TRBJ2-2 | NA | TRBV12-3/TRBV12-4 | TGTGCCAGCAGTTTATACAGGAGACACACCGGGGAGCTGTTTTTT | CASSLYRRHTGELFF
many | TRBJ2-1 | TRBD2 | TRBV4-1 | TGCGCCAGCAGGGAAGCGGCCAGCGGGGGCCTAAAGCGGTTCTTC | CASREAASGGLKRFF